The TCR beta chain under discussion was sequenced for a study of T-cell memory formation after mild COVID-19. Study in general: TCR clustering was largely donor specific.

Constant-segment primers served in 5'RACE that generated TCR alpha and TCR beta cDNA libraries bearing sample barcodes and UMIs. TCRdb analysed the 5' RACE reads with MiXCR anew, one entry per CDR3 protein. The data contain 140,000 to 150,000 distinct CDR3 sequences, about 5.5% of them singletons. Findings of the study overall: CD4/CD8 balance characterized clones contracting day 15 to 85, and CD4+ skew characterized later expanders. The pre-infection memory compartment contained some responding clones, suggesting cross-reactive memory joined.

This clonotype was seen more than once but under ten times. The antigen is not known. The CDR3 is made up of 17 amino acids. V gave up 5 bases and J gave up 4 bases; unmatched junction bases: 14. The source is an adult woman who had mild COVID-19 (a few samples of this study predate the infection). Cell type and time point are not known. This chain joins TRBV12-3 or TRBV12-4 and TRBJ1-2, with 9 bases fitting TRBD1. The sequencing input was PBMCs or a T cell subset sorted from them (not recorded which). The CDR3 is CASSQGTGTLPSYGYTF. The CDR3 DNA sequence: TGTGCCAGCAGTCAGGGGACAGGGACTCTTCCCTCCTATGGCTACACCTTC.